The sequence of this T cell receptor beta chain was determined in a study of T-cell reconstitution after alpha-beta-depleted transplantation in children. Unique molecular identifiers were incorporated into the prepared TCRbeta library. TCRdb reanalysed the PCR reads using MiXCR and keeps one entry per CDR3 protein. The sample lists roughly 590,000 distinct CDR3 sequences, about 15% occurring once. This clonotype was recorded many times. The germline V gene encodes CDR1 DFQATT and CDR2 SNEGSKA (reference sequence). The V end was cut by 7 bases, the J end by 0 bases, with 12 bases between. The CDR3 is 13 amino acids.

The material was PBMCs from the stem cell graft donor, obtained from the stem cell graft. The receptor comes from a human donor who donated a stem cell graft to a child with acute myeloid leukemia. The chain recombines TRBV20-1 with TRBJ1-1; D not resolved. CDR3 protein: CSVPRAMNTEAFF. Here the CDR3 DNA reads TGCAGTGTACCCCGCGCCATGAACACTGAAGCTTTCTTT.